The 28 T cell receptor beta chains listed next were all sequenced from one sample in a study of T cells in Graves' hyperthyroidism and ophthalmopathy. RNA transcripts served as the template for amplifying TCR beta CDR3 regions. First-round RT-PCR of the TCR CDR3 relied on the HTBI primer set. One entry per CDR3 protein, called by TCRdb with MiXCR from the multiplex PCR reads. The table has some 250,000 distinct CDR3 sequences, around 15% seen once. What was sequenced was blood. The origin of the receptors is a woman aged 45 to 65 with Graves' hyperthyroidism that later progressed to Graves' ophthalmopathy.

This clonotype was detected many times. The V gene is TRBV2, the J gene TRBJ2-3, with TRBD2 identical over 8 bases. Per the germline V gene, CDR1 is SNHLY and CDR2 is FYNNEI. The CDR3 consists of 17 residues. V shed 8 bases and J 2 bases; nucleotides not matched to a gene: 15. The CDR3 reads CASPGGAGSHNTDTQYF. The DNA for the CDR3 is TGTGCCAGCCCGGGAGGGGCCGGGTCTCACAACACAGATACGCAGTATTTT. The variable domain in full, completed from reference TRBV2 and TRBJ2-3, reads EPEVTQTPSHQVTQMGQEVILRCVPISNHLYFYWYRQILGQKVEFLVSFYNNEISEKSEIFDDQFSVERPDGSNFTLKIRSTKLEDSAMYFCASPGGAGSHNTDTQYFGPGTRLTVL.

The chain has TRBV6-2 or TRBV6-3 and TRBJ2-5; D is possibly TRBD1 or TRBD2 (6 bases each). V lost 4 bases and J lost 10, with 19 bases in between. CDR1 is MNHEY and CDR2 is SVGEGT in the germline V gene. The CDR3 is 14 amino acids. CDR3 in DNA: TGTGCCAGCAGTTCCCCGGGGCAGGGGAGGATCCAGTACTTC. Translating gives CASSSPGQGRIQYF.

This clonotype was detected many times. The chain couples TRBV12-3 or TRBV12-4 to TRBJ2-1, with 7 positions matching TRBD2. The J segment lost 4 bases and the V segment lost 6 bases, leaving 12 bases of the junction unmatched. The CDR3 runs 16 residues. This CDR3 is CASSSTTSRVYNEQFF. DNA for the CDR3: TGTGCCAGCAGCTCGACGACTAGCCGGGTGTACAATGAGCAGTTCTTC.

This clonotype occurred many times. This sequence joins TRBV11-2 and TRBJ2-5; TRBD2 agrees at 9 bases. V lost 5 bases and J lost 4; bases outside the gene matches: 11. Germline V gene lookup returns CDR1 SGHAT and CDR2 FQNNGV. The CDR3 has 16 amino acids. CDR3 nucleotide sequence: TGTGCCAGCAGCCGAGAGCGATTAGCGGGAGCAGAGACCCAGTACTTC. Translated: CASSRERLAGAETQYF.

At least ten counts were recorded for this clonotype. The J gene is TRBJ2-7, the V gene TRBV5-1; 11 bases align to TRBD2. From germline, CDR1 is SGHRS and CDR2 YFSETQ. The CDR3 length is 15 residues. J lost 6 bases, V lost 4 bases, and 9 bases had no gene match. CDR3 sequence (DNA): TGCGCCAGCAGCCTGGTTCCTAGCGGGAGGAGCGAGCAGTACTTC. It codes for CASSLVPSGRSEQYF.

This clonotype appeared a few times. The chain employs TRBV6-1 and TRBJ2-1; 11 bases align to TRBD2. This CDR3 comprises 15 residues. CDR1 is MNHNS and CDR2 is SASEGT in the germline V gene. The ends lost 7 bases at V and 3 bases at J; junction bases unmatched: 5. Written as DNA, the CDR3 is TGTGCCAGCACTAGACTAGCGGGAATCTACAATGAGCAGTTCTTC. This encodes CASTRLAGIYNEQFF.

This clonotype was counted ten times or more. This sequence joins TRBV7-6 and TRBJ2-5; 7 nucleotides align to TRBD2. The CDR3 has 15 residues. Germline V gives CDR1 SGHVS, CDR2 FNYEAQ. Unmatched junction bases numbered 6, after V lost 1 base and J lost 4 bases. CDR3 sequence reads: CASSLGGGRGETQYF. The CDR3 DNA reads as TGTGCCAGCAGCTTAGGGGGCGGGAGAGGAGAGACCCAGTACTTC.

The chain is built from TRBV20-1 and TRBJ2-3; D perhaps matches TRBD2 (6 bases). CDR1 DFQATT and CDR2 SNEGSKA come from the germline V gene (reference sequence). The CDR3 is 15 residues long. V lost 3 bases, J lost 4 bases, and 17 bases lay in between. The CDR3 sequence is CSASFWREGADTQYF. CDR3 DNA: TGCAGTGCTAGTTTTTGGCGGGAAGGGGCAGATACGCAGTATTTT.

This clonotype was seen many times. The chain's CDR3 is CASTPARGAYGYTF. As DNA, the CDR3 is TGTGCCAGCACCCCGGCTCGGGGAGCGTATGGCTACACCTTC. The chain couples TRBV2 to TRBJ1-2, with D unresolved. Germline V lookup: CDR1 SNHLY, CDR2 FYNNEI. The V end was cut by 7 bases, the J end by 5 bases, with 17 bases between. The CDR3 has 14 residues.

This clonotype was observed a few times. This chain joins TRBV5-6 and TRBJ2-1; 7 nucleotides agree with TRBD1. The V gene's germline CDR1 is SGHDT and CDR2 YYEEEE. This CDR3 spans 12 amino acids. Trimming at V came to 4 bases and at J to 10 bases, leaving 5 bases not matched to a gene. The CDR3 DNA reads as TGTGCCAGCAGCCCGGGACAGACAGAGCAGTTCTTC. It yields the protein CASSPGQTEQFF. Together with reference TRBV5-6 and TRBJ2-1, the CDR3 gives the full variable domain: DAGVTQSPTHLIKTRGQQVTLRCSPKSGHDTVSWYQQALGQGPQFIFQYYEEEERQRGNFPDRFSGHQFPNYSSELNVNALLLGDSALYLCASSPGQTEQFFGPGTRLTVL.

This clonotype was seen only a few times. The gene calls are TRBV27 and TRBJ1-3; tentatively, D is TRBD1 (5 bases). This CDR3 is 13 amino acids long. Germline loops: CDR1 MNHEY, CDR2 SMNVEV (reference sequence). Trimming shortened V by 6 bases and J by 5 bases, and 11 bases separated the two germline ends. CDR3 sequence: CASSRSDRNTIYF. The DNA for the CDR3 is TGTGCCAGCAGCCGATCGGACAGAAACACCATATATTTT.

This clonotype has just a few counts. The chain couples TRBV6-2 or TRBV6-3 to TRBJ1-4; D ambiguous. Trimming left V 0 bases short and J 9 bases short, with 17 bases between. The germline CDR1 and CDR2 sequences are MNHEY and SVGEGT. The CDR3 loop spans 16 amino acids. CDR3 DNA sequence: TGTGCCAGCAGTTACTCGATAACGGGAGGAGGGAAAAAACTGTTTTTT. It encodes CASSYSITGGGKKLFF.

This clonotype was detected a few times. This sequence may be a read error, since a much larger clone differs from it by one base. The chain couples TRBV28 to TRBJ1-5; weak D call: TRBD1 (5 bases). Germline V gene lookup returns CDR1 MDHEN and CDR2 SYDVKM. The CDR3 totals 15 residues. V was pared by 6 bases and J by 0 bases, with 12 bases between. This chain's CDR3 is CASSSGGNSNQPQHF. The CDR3 DNA follows: TGTGCCAGCAGCTCGGGGGGTAATAGCAATCAGCCCCAGCATTTT.

This chain connects TRBV5-1 to TRBJ2-7, with TRBD1 matching 8 bases. The V and J ends lost 4 bases and 1 base, in that order; junction bases with no gene match: 7. CDR1 is SGHRS, CDR2 YFSETQ, per germline. CDR3 length equals 15 residues. CDR3 nucleotides: TGCGCCAGCAGCCCGACAGGGGATAGGTCCTACGAGCAGTACTTC. Amino acid sequence: CASSPTGDRSYEQYF.

This clonotype was seen at least ten times. J is TRBJ2-2 and V is TRBV5-1; unclear D gene. V gave up 5 bases and J gave up 7 bases, with 12 bases separating them. The CDR3 extends over 13 amino acids. The germline V gene has CDR1 SGHRS and CDR2 YFSETQ. This chain's CDR3 is CASRPQGDGELFF. Here the CDR3 DNA reads TGCGCCAGCAGGCCCCAAGGAGACGGGGAGCTGTTTTTT.

This clonotype was found many times. The rearrangement uses TRBV7-8 and TRBJ2-1; perhaps TRBD2 as D (5 bases). The CDR3 is made up of 17 amino acids. CDR1 and CDR2 from the germline V gene are SGHVS and FQNEAQ. Trimming pared 3 bases from V and 2 bases from J, leaving 17 bases between. CDR3 in amino acids: CASSFTLPSGTYNEQFF. For the CDR3, the DNA is TGTGCCAGCAGCTTCACCTTGCCCAGCGGAACCTACAATGAGCAGTTCTTC.

There are many counts of this clonotype. The chain employs TRBV28 and TRBJ2-1, with 8 positions matching TRBD2. V trimming: 7 bases; J trimming: 4 bases; junction bases outside the gene matches: 3. CDR3 length: 13 amino acids. Germline CDR1 MDHEN, CDR2 SYDVKM. CDR3 residues: CASKRESYNEQFF. CDR3 nucleotide sequence: TGTGCCAGCAAGCGGGAGTCATACAATGAGCAGTTCTTC.

The table lists this clonotype with a few counts. The chain has TRBV6-1 and TRBJ1-4; D is unclear. Germline lookup yields CDR1 MNHNS and CDR2 SASEGT. The CDR3 runs 16 residues. The V end was cut by 5 bases, the J end by 3 bases, with 16 bases between. CDR3 sequence: CASSLRSLGANEKLFF. In DNA, the CDR3 is TGTGCCAGCAGTCTCAGGTCACTGGGAGCTAATGAAAAACTGTTTTTT.

This clonotype showed up just a few times. The V and J genes are TRBV30 and TRBJ2-4; TRBD1 is a possible D gene (5 bases). The CDR3 has 13 amino acids. V shed 0 bases and J shed 6 bases, with 9 bases lying between them. The V gene's germline CDR1 is GTSNPN and CDR2 SVGIG (reference sequence). The DNA of the CDR3 is TGTGCCTGGAGTGTGTCAGGGCGAAACATTCAGTACTTC. Protein product: CAWSVSGRNIQYF.

This clonotype has a count of ten or more. The CDR3 spells CSAPSVGWRRNTEAFF. DNA for the CDR3: TGCAGTGCACCCTCAGTGGGGTGGAGAAGGAACACTGAAGCTTTCTTT. The genes are TRBV20-1 and TRBJ1-1; no firm D call. This CDR3 contains 16 residues. Per germline, CDR1 DFQATT and CDR2 SNEGSKA (reference sequence). Between the trimmed V and J ends, which lost 6 bases and 1 base, there was a span of 21 bases.

This clonotype was observed many times. V gene TRBV7-9 combines with J gene TRBJ1-1, with D possibly being TRBD1 (6 bases). CDR3 length equals 12 residues. V was shortened by 7 bases and J by 7 bases, with 13 bases between the two germline ends. Per the germline V gene, CDR1 is SEHNR and CDR2 is FQNEAQ (reference sequence). The CDR3 spells CASNQGMLEAFF. The CDR3 DNA sequence: TGTGCCAGCAACCAGGGGATGCTTGAAGCTTTCTTT.

This clonotype showed up many times. The chain has TRBV14 and TRBJ2-1; D uncertain. The CDR3 consists of 18 residues. CDR1 is SGHDN, CDR2 FVKESK, per germline. V lost 0 bases and J lost 0, with 15 bases in between. The CDR3 loop is CASSQESSSHLSYNEQFF. DNA for the CDR3: TGTGCCAGCAGCCAAGAGTCGAGTTCCCACCTCTCCTACAATGAGCAGTTCTTC.

This clonotype came up many times. CDR3 sequence: CSAYSGTHASTDTQYF. The CDR3 nucleotides are TGCAGTGCTTACTCCGGGACTCATGCCAGTACAGATACGCAGTATTTT. This chain connects TRBV20-1 to TRBJ2-3; D might be TRBD2 (6 bases). Germline values: CDR1 DFQATT, CDR2 SNEGSKA (reference sequence). CDR3 length: 16 residues. The V end lost 5 bases, the J end lost 3 bases, and 21 bases lay between the germline ends.

This clonotype was seen ten or more times. V is TRBV27 and J is TRBJ2-1; D possibly matches TRBD1 or TRBD2 (6 bases each). The CDR3 extends over 13 amino acids. The germline V gene has CDR1 MNHEY and CDR2 SMNVEV (reference sequence). The ends were cut back, 5 bases at V and 10 bases at J, with 15 bases in the middle. The CDR3 spells CASSHPGAGEQFF. CDR3 coding DNA: TGTGCCAGCAGTCACCCAGGGGCGGGGGAGCAGTTCTTC.

This clonotype was counted at least ten times. The chain carries TRBV12-5 and TRBJ1-5; D possibly corresponds to TRBD1 (5 bases). Germline loops: CDR1 LGHNT, CDR2 FRNRAP. The CDR3 extends over 14 amino acids. V lost 4 bases and J 4 bases, leaving 11 bases between the germline ends. The CDR3: CASGSGLPNQPQHF. The CDR3 bases are TGTGCTAGTGGTTCGGGACTGCCGAATCAGCCCCAGCATTTT. Full variable domain (rest looked up from reference TRBV12-5 and TRBJ1-5): DARVTQTPRHKVTEMGQEVTMRCQPILGHNTVFWYRQTMMQGLELLAYFRNRAPLDDSGMPKDRFSAEMPDATLATLKIQPSEPRDSAVYFCASGSGLPNQPQHFGDGTRLSIL.

This clonotype appeared many times. Mismatch with germline at one junction end may stem from a read error. The chain is built from TRBV20-1 and TRBJ1-1; D might be TRBD1 (6 bases). The CDR3 is made up of 15 amino acids. CDR1 and CDR2 (germline): DFQATT, SNEGSKA (reference sequence). CDR3 in DNA: TGCAGTGCCAGAGGGGGGGCGGGGGGCGGCACTGAAGCTTTCTTT. This encodes CSARGGAGGGTEAFF.

This clonotype was counted at least ten times. The chain recombines TRBV27 with TRBJ1-2; D gene uncertain. Germline V CDR1 and CDR2: MNHEY, SMNVEV (reference sequence). The CDR3 loop spans 13 amino acids. V lost 1 base and J lost 6, with 9 bases in between. The CDR3 DNA follows: TGTGCCAGCAGTTTATATAAGGGAGATGGCTACACCTTC. It is translated as CASSLYKGDGYTF.

Only a few counts were recorded for this clonotype. The chain carries TRBV19 and TRBJ1-5, with D hard to call. The CDR3 loop spans 8 amino acids. Germline V gene data show CDR1 as LNHDA and CDR2 as SQIVND (reference sequence). Trimming took off 8 bases at V and 7 bases at J, with 0 bases between the two ends. The CDR3 is CASQPQHF. The CDR3 nucleotides read TGTGCCAGTCAGCCCCAGCATTTT.